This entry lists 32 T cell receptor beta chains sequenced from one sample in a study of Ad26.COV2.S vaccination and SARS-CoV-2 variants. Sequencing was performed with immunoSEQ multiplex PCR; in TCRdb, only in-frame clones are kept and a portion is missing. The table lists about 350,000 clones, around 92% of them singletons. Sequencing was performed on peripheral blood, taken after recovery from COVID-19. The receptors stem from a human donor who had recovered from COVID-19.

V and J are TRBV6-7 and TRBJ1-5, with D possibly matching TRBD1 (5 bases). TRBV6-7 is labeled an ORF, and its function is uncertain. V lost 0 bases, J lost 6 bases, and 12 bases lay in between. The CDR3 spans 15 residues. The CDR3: CASSYSWGRSQPQHF. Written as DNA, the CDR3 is TGTGCCAGCAGTTACTCGTGGGGGAGAAGTCAGCCCCAGCATTTT.

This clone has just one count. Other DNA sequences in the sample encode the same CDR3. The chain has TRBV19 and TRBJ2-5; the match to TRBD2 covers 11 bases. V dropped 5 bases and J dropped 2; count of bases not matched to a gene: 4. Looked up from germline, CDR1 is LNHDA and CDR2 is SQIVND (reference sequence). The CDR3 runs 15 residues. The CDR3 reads CASSRLAGGQETQYF. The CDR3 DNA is TGTGCCAGTAGTCGTCTAGCGGGGGGACAAGAGACCCAGTACTTC.

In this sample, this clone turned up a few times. The CDR3 sequence is CASSITEGGANVLTF. The CDR3 DNA reads as TGTGCCAGTAGTATTACTGAGGGTGGGGCCAACGTCCTGACTTTC. The rearrangement links TRBV19 to TRBJ2-6; TRBD2 is a possible D gene (5 bases). Trimming shortened V by 3 bases and J by 3 bases, and 9 bases separated the two germline ends. This CDR3 contains 15 residues. From germline, CDR1 is LNHDA and CDR2 SQIVND (reference sequence).

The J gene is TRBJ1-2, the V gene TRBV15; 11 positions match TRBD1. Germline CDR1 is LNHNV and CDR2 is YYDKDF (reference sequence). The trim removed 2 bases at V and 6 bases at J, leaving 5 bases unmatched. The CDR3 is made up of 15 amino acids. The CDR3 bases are TGTGCCACCAGCAGACTCCGGGACAGGGGGGATGGCTACACCTTC. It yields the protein CATSRLRDRGDGYTF.

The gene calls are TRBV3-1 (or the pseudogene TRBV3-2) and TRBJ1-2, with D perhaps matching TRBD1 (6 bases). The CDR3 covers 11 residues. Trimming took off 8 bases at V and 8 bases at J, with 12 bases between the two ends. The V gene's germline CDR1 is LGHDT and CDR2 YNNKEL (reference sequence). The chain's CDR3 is CASAQGRGYTF. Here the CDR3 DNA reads TGTGCCAGCGCCCAGGGGAGAGGCTACACCTTC.

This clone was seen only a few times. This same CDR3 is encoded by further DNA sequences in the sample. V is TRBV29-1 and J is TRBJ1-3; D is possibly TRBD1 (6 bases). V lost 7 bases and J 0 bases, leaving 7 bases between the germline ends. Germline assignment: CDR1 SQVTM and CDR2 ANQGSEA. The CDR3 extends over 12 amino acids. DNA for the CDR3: TGCAGCGCGGGGGCCTCTGGAAACACCATATATTTT. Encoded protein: CSAGASGNTIYF. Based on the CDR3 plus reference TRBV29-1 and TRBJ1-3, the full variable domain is SAVISQKPSRDICQRGTSLTIQCQVDSQVTMMFWYRQQPGQSLTLIATANQGSEATYESGFVIDKFPISRPNLTFSTLTVSNMSPEDSSIYLCSAGASGNTIYFGEGSWLTVV.

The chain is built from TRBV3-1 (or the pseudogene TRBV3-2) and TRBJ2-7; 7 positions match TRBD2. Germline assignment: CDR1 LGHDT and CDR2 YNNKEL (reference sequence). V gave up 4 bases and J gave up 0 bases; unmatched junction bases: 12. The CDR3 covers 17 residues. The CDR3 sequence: CASSRSGEGGSSYEQYF. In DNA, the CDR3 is TGTGCCAGCAGCCGTTCAGGAGAGGGCGGGAGCTCCTACGAGCAGTACTTC.

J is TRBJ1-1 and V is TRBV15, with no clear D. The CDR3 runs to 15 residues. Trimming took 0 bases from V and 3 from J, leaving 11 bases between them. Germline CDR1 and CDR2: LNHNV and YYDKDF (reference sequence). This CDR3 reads CATSRDPGRYTEAFF. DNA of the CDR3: TGTGCCACCAGCAGAGATCCCGGCAGATACACTGAAGCTTTCTTT.

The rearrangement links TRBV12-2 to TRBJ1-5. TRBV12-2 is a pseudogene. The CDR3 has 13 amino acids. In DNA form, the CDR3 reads TGTGCAAGTCGCTTAGTCCACGATCAGCCCCAGCATTTT. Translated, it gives CASRLVHDQPQHF.

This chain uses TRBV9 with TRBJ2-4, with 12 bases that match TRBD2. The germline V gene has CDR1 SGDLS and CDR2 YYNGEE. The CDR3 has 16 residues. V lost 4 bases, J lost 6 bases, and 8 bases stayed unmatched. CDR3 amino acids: CASSPLAGGPVNIQYF. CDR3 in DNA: TGTGCCAGCAGCCCCCTAGCGGGGGGGCCCGTAAACATTCAGTACTTC.

The CDR3 sequence: CASSEALAGDRRQYF. In DNA, the CDR3 is TGTGCCAGCAGTGAAGCGCTAGCGGGGGATCGTAGGCAGTACTTC. The genes are TRBV6-1 and TRBJ2-7; 10 bases fit TRBD2. Germline V gene data show CDR1 as MNHNS and CDR2 as SASEGT. V dropped 0 bases and J dropped 9; count of bases not matched to a gene: 8. The CDR3 is 15 residues long.

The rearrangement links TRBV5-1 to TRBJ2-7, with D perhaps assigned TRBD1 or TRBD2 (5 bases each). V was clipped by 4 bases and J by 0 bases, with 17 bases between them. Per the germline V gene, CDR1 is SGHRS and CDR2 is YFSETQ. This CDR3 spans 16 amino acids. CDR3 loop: CASSLSSGASSYEQYF. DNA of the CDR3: TGCGCCAGCAGCCTGTCGTCCGGGGCAAGCTCCTACGAGCAGTACTTC.

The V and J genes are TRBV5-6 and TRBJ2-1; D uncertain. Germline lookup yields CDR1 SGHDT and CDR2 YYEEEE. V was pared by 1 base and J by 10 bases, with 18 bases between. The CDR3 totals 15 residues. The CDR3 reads CASSLLPRAIGEQFF. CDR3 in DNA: TGTGCCAGCAGCTTGCTGCCTAGGGCCATTGGGGAGCAGTTCTTC.

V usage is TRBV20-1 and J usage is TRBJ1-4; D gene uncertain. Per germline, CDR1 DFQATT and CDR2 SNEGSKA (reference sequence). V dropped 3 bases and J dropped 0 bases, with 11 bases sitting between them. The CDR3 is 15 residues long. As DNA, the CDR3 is TGCAGTGCTAGTACGGTTGAGGCAACTAATGAAAAACTGTTTTTT. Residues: CSASTVEATNEKLFF.

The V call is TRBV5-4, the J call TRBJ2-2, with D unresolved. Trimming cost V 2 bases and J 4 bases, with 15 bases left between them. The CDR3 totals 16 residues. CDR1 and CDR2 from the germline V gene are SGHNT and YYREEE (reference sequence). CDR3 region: CASSFEYSQLTGELFF. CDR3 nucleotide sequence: TGTGCCAGCAGCTTTGAGTACAGCCAGCTCACCGGGGAGCTGTTTTTT.

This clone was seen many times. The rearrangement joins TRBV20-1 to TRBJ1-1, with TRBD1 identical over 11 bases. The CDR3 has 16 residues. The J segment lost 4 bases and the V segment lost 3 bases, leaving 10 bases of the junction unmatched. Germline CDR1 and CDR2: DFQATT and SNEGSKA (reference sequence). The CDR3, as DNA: TGCAGTGCTAGTGGGCCCGGACAGGGGGCGCGCACTGAAGCTTTCTTT. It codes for CSASGPGQGARTEAFF.

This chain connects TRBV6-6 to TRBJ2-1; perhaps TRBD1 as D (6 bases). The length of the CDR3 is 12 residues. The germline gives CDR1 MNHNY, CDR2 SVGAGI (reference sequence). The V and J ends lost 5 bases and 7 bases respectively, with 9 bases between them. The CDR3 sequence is CASSTGRNEQFF. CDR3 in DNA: TGTGCCAGCAGTACAGGGCGGAATGAGCAGTTCTTC.

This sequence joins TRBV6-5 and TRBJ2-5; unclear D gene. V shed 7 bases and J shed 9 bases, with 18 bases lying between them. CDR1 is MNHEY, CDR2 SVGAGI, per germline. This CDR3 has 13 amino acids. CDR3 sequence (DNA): TGTGCCAGCACGGGTGACGGCTCAACGGCCCAGTACTTC. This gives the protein CASTGDGSTAQYF.

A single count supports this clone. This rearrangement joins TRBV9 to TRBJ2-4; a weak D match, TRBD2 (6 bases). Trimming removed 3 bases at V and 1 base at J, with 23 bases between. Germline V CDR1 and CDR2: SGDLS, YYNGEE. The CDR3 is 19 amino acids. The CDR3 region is CASSAADSGGDLAKNIQYF. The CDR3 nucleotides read TGTGCCAGCAGCGCCGCAGATAGCGGAGGGGATCTTGCCAAAAACATTCAGTACTTC.

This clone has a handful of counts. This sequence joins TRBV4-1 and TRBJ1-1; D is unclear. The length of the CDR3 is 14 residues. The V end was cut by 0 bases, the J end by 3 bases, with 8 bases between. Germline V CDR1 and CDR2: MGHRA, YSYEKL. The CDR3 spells CASSQEFRDTEAFF. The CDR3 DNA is TGCGCCAGCAGCCAAGAGTTTAGGGACACTGAAGCTTTCTTT.

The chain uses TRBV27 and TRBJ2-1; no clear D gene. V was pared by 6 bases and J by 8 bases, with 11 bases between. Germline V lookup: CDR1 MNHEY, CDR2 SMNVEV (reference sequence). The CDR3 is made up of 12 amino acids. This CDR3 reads CASSLHGDEQFF. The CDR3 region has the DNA TGTGCCAGCAGCCTCCATGGGGATGAGCAGTTCTTC.

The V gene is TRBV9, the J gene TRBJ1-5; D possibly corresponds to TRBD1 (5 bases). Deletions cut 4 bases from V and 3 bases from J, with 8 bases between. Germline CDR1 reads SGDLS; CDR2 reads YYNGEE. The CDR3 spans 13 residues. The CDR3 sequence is CASSRGFNQPQHF. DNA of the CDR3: TGTGCCAGCAGCAGGGGCTTCAATCAGCCCCAGCATTTT.

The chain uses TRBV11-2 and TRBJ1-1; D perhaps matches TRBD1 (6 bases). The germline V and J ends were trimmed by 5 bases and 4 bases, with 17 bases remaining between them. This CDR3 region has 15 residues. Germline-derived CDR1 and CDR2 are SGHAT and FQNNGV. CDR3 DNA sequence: TGTGCCAGCAGCCCACCCTGGGGGGCGTTCACTGAAGCTTTCTTT. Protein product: CASSPPWGAFTEAFF.

DNA for the CDR3: TGTGCCAGCAGCTTTACCGAGAATGAGCAGTTCTTC. Protein product: CASSFTENEQFF. The V call is TRBV7-9, the J call TRBJ2-1; no clear D. The CDR3 has 12 residues. V was trimmed by 3 bases and J by 7 bases, leaving 7 bases between them. Germline assignment: CDR1 SEHNR and CDR2 FQNEAQ (reference sequence).

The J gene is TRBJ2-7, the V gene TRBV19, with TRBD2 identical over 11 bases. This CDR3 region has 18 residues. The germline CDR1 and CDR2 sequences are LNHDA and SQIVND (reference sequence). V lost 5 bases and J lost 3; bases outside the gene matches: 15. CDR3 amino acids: CASSPRPGLAEKIYEQYF. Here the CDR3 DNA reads TGTGCCAGTAGTCCACGTCCGGGACTAGCGGAAAAGATCTACGAGCAGTACTTC.

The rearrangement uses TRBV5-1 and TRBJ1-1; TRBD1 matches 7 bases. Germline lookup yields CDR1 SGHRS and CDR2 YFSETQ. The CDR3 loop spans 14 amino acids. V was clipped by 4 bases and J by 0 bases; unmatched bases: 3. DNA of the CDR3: TGCGCCAGCAGCGTGGACAGGCTGAACACTGAAGCTTTCTTT. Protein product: CASSVDRLNTEAFF.

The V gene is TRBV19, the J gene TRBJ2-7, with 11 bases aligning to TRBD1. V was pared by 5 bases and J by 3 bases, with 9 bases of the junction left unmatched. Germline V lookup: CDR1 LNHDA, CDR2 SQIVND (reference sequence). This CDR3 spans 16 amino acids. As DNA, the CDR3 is TGTGCCAGTAGTCAGTACTCCGGGACAGGGGGCTACGAGCAGTACTTC. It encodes CASSQYSGTGGYEQYF.

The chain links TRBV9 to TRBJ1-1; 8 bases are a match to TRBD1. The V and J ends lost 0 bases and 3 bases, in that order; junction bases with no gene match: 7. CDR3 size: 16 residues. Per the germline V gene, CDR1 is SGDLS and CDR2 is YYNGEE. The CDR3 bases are TGTGCCAGCAGCGTAGGCGCACTGACAGGGGACACTGAAGCTTTCTTT. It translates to CASSVGALTGDTEAFF.

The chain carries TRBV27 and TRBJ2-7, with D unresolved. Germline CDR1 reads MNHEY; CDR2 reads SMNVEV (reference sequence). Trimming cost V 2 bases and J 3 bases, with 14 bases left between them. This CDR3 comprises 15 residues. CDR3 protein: CASSLGWGNLYEQYF. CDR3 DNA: TGTGCCAGCAGTTTAGGATGGGGAAACCTCTACGAGCAGTACTTC.

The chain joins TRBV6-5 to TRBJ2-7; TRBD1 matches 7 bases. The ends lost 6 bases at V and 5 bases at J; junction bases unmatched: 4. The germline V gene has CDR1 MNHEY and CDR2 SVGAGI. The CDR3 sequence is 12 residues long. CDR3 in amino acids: CASRDRKNEQYF. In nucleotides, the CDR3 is TGTGCCAGCAGGGACAGGAAGAACGAGCAGTACTTC.

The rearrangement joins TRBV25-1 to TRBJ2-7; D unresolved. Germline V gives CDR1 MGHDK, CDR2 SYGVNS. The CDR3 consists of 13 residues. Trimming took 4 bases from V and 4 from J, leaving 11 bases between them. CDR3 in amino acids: CASSVSGEYEQYF. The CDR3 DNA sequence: TGTGCCAGCAGTGTGTCAGGCGAGTACGAGCAGTACTTC.

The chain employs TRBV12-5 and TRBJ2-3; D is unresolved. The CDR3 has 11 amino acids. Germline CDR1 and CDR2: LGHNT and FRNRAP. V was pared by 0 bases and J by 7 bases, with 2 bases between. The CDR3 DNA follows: TGTGCTAGTGGTTTGGTACATACGCAGTATTTT. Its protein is CASGLVHTQYF.